This TCR beta chain was sequenced during a study of cytomegalovirus exposure and HLA in healthy donors (dated by TCRdb to 2016 to 2017). For the study in its entirety: In an earlier analysis of some 550 of the donors, approximately 260 Gb of sequence data and 95 million to 130 million unique TCR beta sequences from 180 million or so T cells were reported. The study aimed to test whether cataloging public T cell receptors could reveal signatures of past pathogen exposure. Among roughly 400 genotyped donors of the cohort, an average of around 240,000 unique TCR beta nucleotide sequences were sequenced per donor, around 18% of them non-productive. All discovery cohort repertoires had been generated on a single sequencing platform. A later genetic analysis took genome-wide SNP genotypes for about 65% of the roughly 670 donors and used that subset as a discovery cohort. Class I and class II HLA loci were covered by the typing at four-digit resolution. The genetic ancestry cluster associated with self-reported Caucasian donors included 65% to 90% of the 300 to 450 genotyped donors. The number of typed donors differed by locus: about 620-630 for A, B, C, DRB1 and DQB1; 522 for DQA1; 606 for DPA1; and roughly 450 for DPB1. To predict cytomegalovirus infection status, the study brought together high-throughput TCR immunosequencing, statistical association of individual TCRs with disease status, and machine learning. Along with the approximately 600-subject first cohort, a separate validation cohort of roughly 110 different subjects was used. A few DR-DQ haplotypes were treated as single units for association and clustering because of strong linkage in the cohort. The later analysis used no new phenotypic data to find candidate immune exposures, relying instead on TCR beta sequences and their occurrence across donors. The study used immunosequencing to profile the T cell repertoires of 600 to 850 subjects and linked those repertoires to cytomegalovirus serostatus. An early release that covered approximately 600 HLA-typed donors contained 250 to 350 gigabases of sequencing data and some 87 million unique TCR sequences. A later analysis re-analyzed previously published TCR beta repertoires from approximately 670 donors and added high-resolution HLA genotyping to study TCR occurrence patterns. Donor age, sex, ethnicity and CMV serostatus were collected together with the repertoire data. In an earlier analysis of over 550 of the donors, high-throughput TCR beta sequencing was used to judge whether each TCR beta V gene segment behaved as functional or pseudogenic.

From cysteine to phenylalanine, the CDR3 is 15 amino acids long. CDR3 DNA only is kept here, 45 bases in frame from base 1. From a lookup of the germline V gene, CDR1 and CDR2 are SGHRS and YFSETQ. Trimming takes 4 bases off V and 6 bases off J; junction bases not matched to a gene: 8. Turning to this clone: Its antigen is currently not known. The input lacks base qualities; no much larger clone sits a single base away.

Receptor amplification or capture employed the immunoSEQ multiplex PCR assay. For the multiplex PCR, a mixture combining 60 forward primers for TCR Vbeta segments and 13 reverse primers for TCR Jbeta segments was used. The CDR3 region of rearranged TCR beta genes was amplified from genomic DNA by a multiplex PCR assay. On the Illumina HiSeq System, the amplified TCR beta libraries were sequenced as 87-base-pair reads. For the original study's pipeline: In a later analysis, approximately 74 million unique TCR beta chains were counted across the approximately 620 repertoires, and roughly 11 million of these chains were shared by at least two donors. A nearest-neighbor algorithm error-corrected the raw reads and collapsed the reads into unique sequences, merging closely related sequences to remove PCR and sequencing errors. CDR3 sequences were aligned to IMGT reference sequences to assign V, D and J gene segments. For a sequence to be retained, a match of at least six nucleotides was required to both a V gene segment and a J gene segment. A rearrangement was called productive if the CDR3 had no stop codons and remained in frame with V and J, and every other rearrangement was called non-productive. Following IMGT convention, CDR3 was defined as the stretch from the second conserved V-encoded cysteine to the conserved J-encoded phenylalanine. In an earlier analysis of approximately 500 of the donors, sequences lacking an unambiguous match to a single V gene segment were excluded. In an earlier analysis of 587 of the donors, a V segment was called functional when productive rearrangements were above 56.7%, and segregating when the standard deviation between donors exceeded 5%. A statistical classification framework was built for diagnosing cytomegalovirus status from the catalog of TCR beta chain sequences. A later analysis assigned V and J genes by comparing TCR nucleotide sequences with IMGT/GENE-DB human TR gene sequences. In a later analysis, CDR3 sequences and most-parsimonious VDJ recombination scenarios were assigned using the TCRdist pipeline. A later analysis defined each TCR beta chain by its CDR3 amino acid sequence plus V-gene family, and excluded reads lacking a unique V-gene family. In a later analysis, fewer than 600 highly shared, low-generation-probability nucleotide sequences were removed to address suspected cross-contamination and a sequencing artifact. In a later analysis, a clonal expansion index for each public chain was calculated from normalized within-repertoire ranks of inferred template counts. A later analysis computed generation probabilities with a VDJ recombination model fitted to out-of-frame rearrangements, and checked the results against IGoR. Hypergeometric tests were used in a later analysis to score TCR-TCR, TCR-HLA and TCR-CMV co-occurrence, with a repertoire-size bias correction applied to the TCR pairs. In a later analysis, false discovery rates were estimated by permuting HLA or CMV assignments 20 times. In a later analysis, co-occurring TCRs were grouped with DBSCAN, and TCRdist sequence similarity was added when clustering was performed within HLA-allele-positive subsets. Repertoires with fewer than 30,000 or more than 120,000 public chains were left out of co-occurrence clustering, as were five repertoires with anomalous nucleotide sharing. As stored in TCRdb, this immuneACCESS dataset retains in-frame rearrangements with V and J assigned. A fraction of the clones does not appear; measured against another copy, unresolved V genes explain less than half of the discrepancy, and the remainder lacks a known reason. Clone size and V and J calls were adopted from that table, with D and trimming inferred from the DNA. Recorded for this sample are fewer than 110,000 clones; more than 80% of them occurred a single time. The ten largest account for 3% to 5% of the sample.

General study outcomes and caveats: The 87-base-pair reads could not distinguish some IMGT-functional V segments, including TRBV6-2 and TRBV6-3, so those segments were excluded. Because counts were too low, about 18 rarely observed V segments, including chromosome 9 orphons, were excluded from the earlier analysis of some 540 of the donors. Presence/absence analyses assumed roughly uniform sequencing depth across donors, an assumption that may not hold. While some public TCRs were present in many individuals, most TCR sequences turned up only very rarely across donors. In vitro tests confirmed that a few of the cytomegalovirus-associated TCR beta chains recognize cytomegalovirus antigens. Several of the top co-occurrence clusters appeared to be linked to parvovirus B19, influenza, CMV and Epstein-Barr virus, according to a later analysis. The cohort was sequenced for TCR beta chains only, and without alpha or paired-chain data the features that could be detected were limited. A total of some 180 TCR beta chains were listed by the study as associated with cytomegalovirus. A later analysis found that TCR association rates varied across HLA loci, with DRB1 alleles showing the most associated TCRs and HLA-C alleles the fewest. Specific HLA alleles were associated with around 18,000 TCR beta sequences at a false discovery rate of 0.05 in a later analysis. A cluster of highly shared sequence variants was judged likely to represent a technical artifact of the sequencing pipeline. A further reported finding was that TCR beta sequences accurately predicted the HLA-A and HLA-B alleles for most subjects in the first cohort. Compared with the approximately 670-donor mean, donors in an Asian-associated ancestry cluster had fewer N-insertions in productive TCRs, according to a later genetic analysis. Cytomegalovirus status was reported to be diagnosed by the classifier with high specificity and sensitivity in both the original and validation cohorts. Compared with equally common non-associated chains, HLA-associated TCR beta chains in a later analysis were more clonally expanded and had lower generation probabilities. In a later genetic analysis, a missense DCLRE1C variant was associated with V-gene and J-gene trimming of TCR beta chains, and the association was replicated in an independent cohort. Linkage disequilibrium might explain the correlated functional status among segregating V segments, but an unknown experimental factor could not be excluded. CMV serostatus was the only immune exposure information available for the cohort. Broadly in line with IMGT annotations, most TCR beta V segments showed up in productive rearrangements about 87% or about 30% of the time in an earlier analysis of around 600 of the donors. Because HLA typing was missing for some donors at each locus, association tests included only the typed subset. It was suggested by the authors that the approach could potentially be generalized to other disease states and immunological phenotypes. According to a later analysis, most CMV-associated TCR beta chains appeared to be HLA-restricted, and the HLA associations seemed to be driven largely by CMV exposure. When HLA alleles, especially DR and DQ, strongly co-occurred, TCR associations were difficult to assign to individual alleles.

In total, about 650 healthy bone marrow donors made up the cohort. Cohort members were all nominally healthy when sampled, although unrecorded immune exposures were likely present. The donor was CMV seronegative and was included in the group of 352 seronegative cohort members. Each donor provided a peripheral blood sample, and peripheral blood mononuclear cells were used for TCR beta sequencing. The Qiagen DNeasy Blood Extraction Kit was used to extract genomic DNA from the blood cell samples. This chain is built from TRBV5-1 and TRBJ2-1; 9 nucleotides in the junction match TRBD2. The clonotype was recovered from a man aged 30 to 45 in good health and CMV-seronegative. What was sequenced was PBMCs. DNA sequence: TGCGCCAGCAGCCAGAGGGCGGGAGGGATCAATGAGCAGTTCTTC. Its translation is CASSQRAGGINEQFF.